This T cell receptor beta chain is from a study of T cell responses to AZD1222 COVID-19 vaccine. Some clones are missing from TCRdb's copy, which holds only in-frame ones; the method was immunoSEQ multiplex PCR. The sample includes about 120,000 clones, about nine tenths of them seen just once. The trim removed 6 bases at V and 6 bases at J, leaving 3 bases unmatched. The CDR3 is 12 residues long. Germline lookup yields CDR1 SQVTM and CDR2 ANQGSEA. On this clone itself: Its specificity is not known.

Whole-study results and caveats: White British ancestry dominated among donors, who included more females, and clonal diversity was possibly underestimated.

The chain is built from TRBV29-1 and TRBJ1-2; the match to TRBD1 covers 11 bases. The receptor comes from an adult who received the AZD1222 COVID-19 vaccine. The specimen comprised peripheral blood, sampled 28 days after the second AZD1222 dose. CDR3 nucleotide sequence: TGCAGCGTCCGGACAGGGGGCGATGGCTACACCTTC. This sequence encodes CSVRTGGDGYTF. The full variable domain, in which reference TRBV29-1 and TRBJ1-2 provide the parts outside the CDR3, is SAVISQKPSRDICQRGTSLTIQCQVDSQVTMMFWYRQQPGQSLTLIATANQGSEATYESGFVIDKFPISRPNLTFSTLTVSNMSPEDSSIYLCSVRTGGDGYTFGSGTRLTVV.